This TCR beta chain appears in the sequencing data of a study of cytomegalovirus exposure and HLA in healthy donors. Whole-study results and caveats: Researchers reportedly found TCR beta sequences accurately predicted most subjects' HLA-A and HLA-B alleles.

Concerning this clone itself: Its antigen remains unidentified.

Primers for the PCR totalled 60 Vbeta and 13 Jbeta. Only in-frame clones appear in the TCRdb table, and some are missing; sequencing was by immunoSEQ multiplex PCR. Of about 240,000 clones in the sample, around 81% were seen once. The CDR3 totals 12 residues. Per the germline V gene, CDR1 is GTSNPN and CDR2 is SVGIG (reference sequence). The V and J ends lost 2 bases and 4 bases respectively, with 8 bases between them. The sequence was obtained from a woman in her fifties or sixties in good health and CMV-seropositive. This rearrangement joins TRBV30 to TRBJ1-1; D call uncertain. Sequencing used PBMCs. CDR3 bases: TGTGCCTGGAGTCAGCAGGCCACTGAAGCTTTCTTT. It translates to CAWSQQATEAFF.